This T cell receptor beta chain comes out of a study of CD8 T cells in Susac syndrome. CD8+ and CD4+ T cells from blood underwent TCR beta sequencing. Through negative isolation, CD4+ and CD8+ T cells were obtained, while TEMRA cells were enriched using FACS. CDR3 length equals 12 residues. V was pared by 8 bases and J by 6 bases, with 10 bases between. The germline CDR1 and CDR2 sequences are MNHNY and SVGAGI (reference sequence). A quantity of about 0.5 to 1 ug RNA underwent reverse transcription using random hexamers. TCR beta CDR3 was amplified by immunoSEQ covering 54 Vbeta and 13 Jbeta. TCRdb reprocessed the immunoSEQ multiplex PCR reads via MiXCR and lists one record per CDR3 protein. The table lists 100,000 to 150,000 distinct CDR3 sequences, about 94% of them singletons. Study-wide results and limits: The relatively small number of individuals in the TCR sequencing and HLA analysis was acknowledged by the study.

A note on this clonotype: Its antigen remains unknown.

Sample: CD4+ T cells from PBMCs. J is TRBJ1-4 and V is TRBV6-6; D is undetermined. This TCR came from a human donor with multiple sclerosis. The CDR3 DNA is TGTGCCAGCTCGCTGAGGGATGAAAAACTGTTTTTT. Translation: CASSLRDEKLFF.